These 5 T cell receptor beta chains were all obtained from the same sample, sequenced in a study of shared clonotypes between healthy human individuals. CD45RO-negative, CCR7-positively selected cells formed the naive CD8 fraction, excluding terminally differentiated effector memory CD45RA+ cells. Generated by immunoSEQ multiplex PCR, the TCRdb table keeps only in-frame clones and is missing some. This table has 2 million to 2.5 million clones, just under 95% appearing once. The sequenced sample consisted of naive CD8+ T cells sorted from blood. The receptors were sampled from a man aged 18 to 30 in good health.

This clone was recorded only once. This sequence joins TRBV9 and TRBJ2-3; 11 bases are a match to TRBD2. CDR3 length: 18 amino acids. In germline, CDR1 is SGDLS, CDR2 YYNGEE. Trimming took 4 bases from V and 0 from J; bases not matched to a gene: 10. The CDR3 spells CASSSRLAGSTSTDTQYF. In DNA form, the CDR3 reads TGTGCCAGCAGCTCCAGACTAGCGGGGAGTACTAGCACAGATACGCAGTATTTT. Drawing the rest from reference TRBV9 and TRBJ2-3, the complete variable domain is DSGVTQTPKHLITATGQRVTLRCSPRSGDLSVYWYQQSLDQGLQFLIQYYNGEERAKGNILERFSAQQFPDLHSELNLSSLELGDSALYFCASSSRLAGSTSTDTQYFGPGTRLTVL.

This clone has only one observation. V usage is TRBV7-9 and J usage is TRBJ2-5, with D unresolved. Trimming removed 2 bases at V and 5 bases at J, with 9 bases between. The CDR3 length is 13 residues. Germline V lookup: CDR1 SEHNR, CDR2 FQNEAQ (reference sequence). The CDR3: CASSLTLSETQYF. As DNA, the CDR3 is TGTGCCAGCAGCTTAACCCTCTCGGAGACCCAGTACTTC.

The chain carries TRBV6-5 and TRBJ2-1, with 8 bases matching TRBD2. J was trimmed by 5 bases and V by 0 bases; bases with no gene match: 6. Germline CDR1 is MNHEY and CDR2 is SVGAGI. The CDR3 totals 16 residues. In DNA, the CDR3 is TGTGCCAGCAGTTACTCTCCCAGCGGGAGTAACAATGAGCAGTTCTTC. Its protein is CASSYSPSGSNNEQFF.

In the case of this clone: Other DNA sequences of this sample code for an identical CDR3. The chain joins TRBV9 to TRBJ2-7; 8 positions match TRBD2. The J segment lost 2 bases and the V segment lost 2 bases, leaving 3 bases of the junction unmatched. The CDR3 runs to 14 residues. Germline loops: CDR1 SGDLS, CDR2 YYNGEE. In DNA, the CDR3 is TGTGCCAGCAGCGTTGGAGCGGGAGCCTACGAGCAGTACTTC. Translating it yields CASSVGAGAYEQYF. Filled out from reference TRBV9 and TRBJ2-7, the complete variable domain reads DSGVTQTPKHLITATGQRVTLRCSPRSGDLSVYWYQQSLDQGLQFLIQYYNGEERAKGNILERFSAQQFPDLHSELNLSSLELGDSALYFCASSVGAGAYEQYFGPGTRLTVT.

The rearrangement links TRBV5-1 to TRBJ1-1; a possible D gene is TRBD1 (6 bases). This CDR3 spans 12 amino acids. The V end lost 7 bases, the J end lost 1 base, and 8 bases lay between the germline ends. Germline values: CDR1 SGHRS, CDR2 YFSETQ. CDR3 in amino acids: CASVGANTEAFF. The CDR3 DNA reads as TGCGCCAGCGTGGGGGCGAACACTGAAGCTTTCTTT. Full variable domain (remainder filled in from reference TRBV5-1 and TRBJ1-1): KAGVTQTPRYLIKTRGQQVTLSCSPISGHRSVSWYQQTPGQGLQFLFEYFSETQRNKGNFPGRFSGRQFSNSRSEMNVSTLELGDSALYLCASVGANTEAFFGQGTRLTVV.